Listed below are T cell receptor beta chains from one sample, sequenced in a study of OX40 agonist ivuxolimab in advanced cancers. This table comes from immunoSEQ multiplex PCR, and its TCRdb copy is limited to in-frame clones, with some not included. The sample holds roughly 61,000 clones, more than 70% seen once. The specimen was CD4+ or CD8+ T cells sorted from blood, collected in a trial of the OX40 agonist ivuxolimab. Source of these receptors: an adult with an advanced solid tumor such as melanoma, head and neck, liver or kidney cancer. Each CDR3 is given with its conserved first and last residue. D genes are given only for firm matches. Clone size is shown for a subset of rows, as once, few, many or a class of expanded clone.

V gene	clone size	D gene	J gene	CDR3 protein	CDR3 DNA
TRBV28	-	TRBD2	TRBJ2-3	CASSFGGTDTQYF	TGTGCCAGCAGTTTCGGGGGGACAGATACGCAGTATTTT
TRBV5-1	-	-	TRBJ2-2	CASSLERVPNTGELFF	TGCGCCAGCAGCTTGGAAAGGGTCCCGAACACCGGGGAGCTGTTTTTT
TRBV2	-	-	TRBJ1-1	CASSPWTENTEAFF	TGTGCCAGCAGCCCCTGGACAGAGAACACTGAAGCTTTCTTT
TRBV6-5	-	-	TRBJ2-7	CASRVQSSYEQYF	TGTGCCAGCCGCGTACAGTCGTCCTACGAGCAGTACTTC
TRBV11-3	-	-	TRBJ2-3	CASSQLHTDTQYF	TGTGCCAGCAGCCAGCTTCACACAGATACGCAGTATTTT
TRBV4-3	-	-	TRBJ2-5	CASSQVSQETQYF	TGCGCCAGCAGCCAAGTCAGCCAAGAGACCCAGTACTTC
TRBV5-1	-	TRBD1	TRBJ2-7	CASSLGQGRVNEQYF	TGCGCCAGCAGCTTGGGACAGGGGCGGGTGAACGAGCAGTACTTC
TRBV5-1	-	-	TRBJ1-2	CASSLDGYGGYTF	TGCGCCAGCAGCTTGGACGGATATGGTGGCTACACCTTC
TRBV2	-	-	TRBJ1-1	CASGDFELTEAFF	TGTGCCAGCGGGGACTTCGAGCTCACTGAAGCTTTCTTT
TRBV28	-	-	TRBJ1-5	CASSLFGYSNQPQHF	TGTGCCAGCAGTTTATTTGGGTATAGCAATCAGCCCCAGCATTTT
TRBV19	-	-	TRBJ1-2	CASSIGVGDGYTF	TGTGCCAGTAGTATCGGGGTCGGGGATGGCTACACCTTC
TRBV19	once	TRBD2	TRBJ2-7	CASSKWEGSYEQYF	TGTGCCAGTAGTAAGTGGGAGGGCTCCTACGAGCAGTACTTC
TRBV5-4	-	-	TRBJ2-5	CASSLSLETQYF	TGTGCCAGCAGCTTGAGTTTGGAGACCCAGTACTTC
TRBV7-9	-	-	TRBJ2-7	CASRARTDSYEQYF	TGTGCCAGCAGAGCTCGGACAGACTCCTACGAGCAGTACTTC
TRBV6-1	few	-	TRBJ2-2	CASMLGGANTGELFF	TGTGCCAGCATGCTCGGCGGGGCAAACACCGGGGAGCTGTTTTTT
TRBV27	-	TRBD1	TRBJ2-1	CASRRPGQGDYNEQFF	TGTGCCAGCAGGCGGCCGGGACAGGGGGATTACAATGAGCAGTTCTTC
TRBV2	-	-	TRBJ2-5	CASSEIRETQYF	TGTGCCAGCAGTGAAATCCGGGAGACCCAGTACTTC
TRBV5-4	-	-	TRBJ1-1	CAGKGDLNTEAFF	TGTGCGGGGAAGGGGGACCTTAACACTGAAGCTTTCTTT
TRBV14	-	-	TRBJ1-2	CASSQDTHRDGYTF	TGTGCCAGCAGCCAAGATACACACAGAGATGGCTACACCTTC
TRBV10-3	once	-	TRBJ1-4	CAIKSGGQSNEKLFF	TGTGCCATCAAGAGCGGGGGTCAGTCTAATGAAAAACTGTTTTTT
TRBV7-2	-	TRBD1	TRBJ2-4	CASSLDRDRGSIQYF	TGTGCCAGCAGCTTAGATAGGGACAGGGGGAGCATTCAGTACTTC
TRBV2	-	TRBD2	TRBJ2-6	CASSDSSRGVYGANVLTF	TGTGCCAGCAGTGATTCATCCCGGGGGGTTTATGGGGCCAACGTCCTGACTTTC
TRBV30	-	TRBD1	TRBJ1-1	CAWSVGGLNTEAFF	TGTGCCTGGAGTGTAGGGGGCTTGAACACTGAAGCTTTCTTT
TRBV4-1	-	TRBD2	TRBJ2-3	CASSQESSSGAHRDTQYF	TGCGCCAGCAGCCAAGAATCCTCTAGCGGGGCACACAGAGATACGCAGTATTTT
TRBV2	-	-	TRBJ2-7	CASGIKVEQYF	TGTGCCAGCGGGATCAAAGTTGAGCAGTACTTC
TRBV5-4	-	-	TRBJ2-1	CASSSYRVPNEQFF	TGTGCCAGCAGCTCCTACAGGGTGCCTAATGAGCAGTTCTTC
TRBV28	-	TRBD1	TRBJ2-7	CASTNRGWKYF	TGTGCCAGCACAAACAGGGGTTGGAAGTACTTC
TRBV12-2	-	-	TRBJ2-2	CASRLVSDRGPFSTGELFF	TGTGCAAGTCGCTTAGTCTCGGACAGGGGGCCCTTTTCTACCGGGGAGCTGTTTTTT
TRBV5-4	-	TRBD2	TRBJ2-1	CASSLTRLANSYNEQFF	TGTGCCAGCAGCTTGACCAGACTAGCGAACTCCTACAATGAGCAGTTCTTC
TRBV2	-	TRBD1	TRBJ1-2	CASSEGAGGPIAYGYTF	TGTGCCAGCAGTGAGGGTGCAGGGGGCCCGATAGCCTATGGCTACACCTTC